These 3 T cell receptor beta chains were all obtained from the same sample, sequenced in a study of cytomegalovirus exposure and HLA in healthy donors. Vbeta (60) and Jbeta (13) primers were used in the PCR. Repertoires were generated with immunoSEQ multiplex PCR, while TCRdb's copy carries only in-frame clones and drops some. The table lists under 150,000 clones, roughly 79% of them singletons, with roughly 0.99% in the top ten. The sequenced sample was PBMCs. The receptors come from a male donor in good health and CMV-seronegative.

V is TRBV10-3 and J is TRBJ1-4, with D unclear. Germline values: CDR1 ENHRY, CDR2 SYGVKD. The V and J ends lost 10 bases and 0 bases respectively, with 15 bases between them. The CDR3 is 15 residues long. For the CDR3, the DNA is TGTGCCACCCAGGCCTTACAGTCAACTAATGAAAAACTGTTTTTT. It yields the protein CATQALQSTNEKLFF.

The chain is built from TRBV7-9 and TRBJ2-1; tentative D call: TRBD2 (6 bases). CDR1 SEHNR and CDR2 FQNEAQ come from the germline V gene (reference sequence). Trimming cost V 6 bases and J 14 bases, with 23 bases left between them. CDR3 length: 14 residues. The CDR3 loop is CASSPEGRRGLKFF. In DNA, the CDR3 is TGTGCCAGCAGTCCAGAGGGAAGGAGGGGTTTAAAGTTCTTC. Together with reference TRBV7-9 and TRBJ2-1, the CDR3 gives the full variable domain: DTGVSQNPRHKITKRGQNVTFRCDPISEHNRLYWYRQTLGQGPEFLTYFQNEAQLEKSRLLSDRFSAERPKGSFSTLEIQRTEQGDSAMYLCASSPEGRRGLKFFGPGTRLTVL.

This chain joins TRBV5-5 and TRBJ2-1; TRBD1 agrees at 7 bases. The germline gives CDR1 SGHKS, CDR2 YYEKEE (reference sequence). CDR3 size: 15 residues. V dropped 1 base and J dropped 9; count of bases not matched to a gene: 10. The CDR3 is CASSLITGAQSEQFF. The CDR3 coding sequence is TGTGCCAGCAGCTTGATAACAGGGGCCCAGAGTGAGCAGTTCTTC.